These 26 T cell receptor beta chains were all obtained from the same sample, sequenced in a study of multiple sclerosis patients with progressive multifocal leukoencephalopathy (dated by TCRdb to between 2018 and 2021). The intended sense of this specimen's time point label: more than ten months of natalizumab therapy. In the paper's terms, the treatment or condition label means: on natalizumab therapy at sampling. Library preparation used the immunoSEQ multiplex PCR assay. TCRdb took over this immuneACCESS table, retaining in-frame rearrangements with V and J assigned. Such tables are incomplete; in checked studies, under half of the missing clones stem from an unresolved V gene, and the remainder is unexplained. The sample has about 25,000 clones on record, more than 85% of them singletons. The ten largest clones capture about 2% of the sample. The material sequenced was PBMCs, taken from a patient treated with natalizumab. These receptor sequences come from a man in his thirties or forties with multiple sclerosis.

The CDR3 loop is CASSIGGAAYNEQFF. CDR3 nucleotide sequence: TGTGCCAGTAGTATTGGTGGAGCCGCCTACAATGAGCAGTTCTTC. The chain combines TRBV19 with TRBJ2-1; the D is unclear. Germline assignment: CDR1 LNHDA and CDR2 SQIVND (reference sequence). This CDR3 has 15 amino acids. The germline V and J ends were trimmed by 3 bases and 2 bases, with 11 bases remaining between them.

The rearrangement joins TRBV7-4 to TRBJ2-7; no clear D gene. Germline assignment: CDR1 SGHVT and CDR2 SQSDAQ. V gave up 2 bases and J gave up 2 bases, with 7 bases separating them. There are 13 residues in the CDR3. CDR3 in DNA: TGTGCCAGCAGCTTAAGGTCAGCCTACGAGCAGTACTTC. It encodes CASSLRSAYEQYF.

The chain uses TRBV5-1 and TRBJ1-4, with D possibly TRBD1 on 6 matching bases. Between the trimmed V and J ends, which lost 4 bases and 0 bases, there was a span of 10 bases. CDR1 is SGHRS, CDR2 YFSETQ, per germline. The CDR3 totals 15 residues. The CDR3 spells CASSLRQATNEKLFF. The CDR3 DNA sequence: TGCGCCAGCAGCCTCCGACAGGCAACTAATGAAAAACTGTTTTTT. Filled out from reference TRBV5-1 and TRBJ1-4, the complete variable domain reads KAGVTQTPRYLIKTRGQQVTLSCSPISGHRSVSWYQQTPGQGLQFLFEYFSETQRNKGNFPGRFSGRQFSNSRSEMNVSTLELGDSALYLCASSLRQATNEKLFFGSGTQLSVL.

The V and J genes are TRBV27 and TRBJ2-1; a weak D match, TRBD2 (5 bases). From germline, CDR1 is MNHEY and CDR2 SMNVEV (reference sequence). The CDR3 is 15 amino acids. Trimming took off 6 bases at V and 0 bases at J, with 12 bases between the two ends. CDR3 loop: CASSPSGSSYNEQFF. The CDR3 nucleotides are TGTGCCAGCAGCCCGAGCGGAAGCTCCTACAATGAGCAGTTCTTC.

The chain combines TRBV5-1 with TRBJ2-2; TRBD1 aligns across 12 bases. CDR3 length: 16 amino acids. Unmatched junction bases numbered 7, after V lost 6 bases and J lost 4 bases. Germline V lookup: CDR1 SGHRS, CDR2 YFSETQ. The CDR3 sequence: CASMIGTGGVTGELFF. The CDR3 region has the DNA TGCGCCAGCATGATCGGGACAGGGGGCGTCACCGGGGAGCTGTTTTTT.

The chain is built from TRBV6-6 and TRBJ1-4, with unresolved D. Germline CDR1 and CDR2: MNHNY and SVGAGI (reference sequence). V was trimmed by 4 bases and J by 2 bases, leaving 8 bases between them. This CDR3 has 14 residues. The CDR3 coding sequence is TGTGCCAGCAGTTTAAGTGGGACTAATGAAAAACTGTTTTTT. Translation: CASSLSGTNEKLFF.

The chain combines TRBV5-6 with TRBJ2-7; D unresolved. Per the germline V gene, CDR1 is SGHDT and CDR2 is YYEEEE. The V end lost 5 bases, the J end lost 7 bases, and 22 bases lay between the germline ends. There are 15 residues in the CDR3. The CDR3 region has the DNA TGTGCCAGCAGTCAAGGTTTCTCTCATCTATTGGAGCAGTACGTC. Its translation: CASSQGFSHLLEQYV.

The CDR3 loop reads CASSLPGTVNTEAFF. CDR3 nucleotide sequence: TGTGCCAGCAGCTTGCCAGGGACCGTGAACACTGAAGCTTTCTTT. The chain employs TRBV5-4 and TRBJ1-1; TRBD1 might be the D (5 bases). The germline V gene has CDR1 SGHNT and CDR2 YYREEE (reference sequence). Trimming removed 1 base from V and 0 bases from J, with 10 bases in between. The length of the CDR3 is 15 residues. Complete variable domain (other parts from reference TRBV5-4 and TRBJ1-1): ETGVTQSPTHLIKTRGQQVTLRCSSQSGHNTVSWYQQALGQGPQFIFQYYREEENGRGNFPPRFSGLQFPNYSSELNVNALELDDSALYLCASSLPGTVNTEAFFGQGTRLTVV.

The chain is built from TRBV11-2 and TRBJ1-2; 7 nucleotides agree with TRBD1. Germline V CDR1 and CDR2: SGHAT, FQNNGV. Losses at the gene ends were 5 bases for V and 4 bases for J; bases not matched to a gene: 4. This CDR3 region has 13 residues. The CDR3 coding sequence is TGTGCCAGCAGCACGACAGGGATCTATGGCTACACCTTC. It codes for CASSTTGIYGYTF.

The genes are TRBV7-9 and TRBJ1-4; TRBD1 might be the D (5 bases). The CDR3 extends over 15 amino acids. From germline, CDR1 is SEHNR and CDR2 FQNEAQ (reference sequence). V was shortened by 5 bases and J by 7 bases, with 17 bases between the two germline ends. CDR3 in amino acids: CASSPGRGVGEKLFF. The CDR3 DNA sequence: TGTGCCAGCAGCCCTGGTAGGGGAGTAGGTGAAAAACTGTTTTTT.

The chain links TRBV6-1 to TRBJ2-3; the D gene is possibly TRBD2 (6 bases). V lost 8 bases and J 0 bases, leaving 15 bases between the germline ends. CDR1 and CDR2 (germline): MNHNS, SASEGT. The CDR3 runs to 15 residues. CDR3 sequence: CASLPGTFSTDTQYF. CDR3 sequence (DNA): TGTGCCAGCTTACCCGGGACTTTTAGCACAGATACGCAGTATTTT.

The chain recombines TRBV7-9 with TRBJ1-4; unclear D gene. Germline V lookup: CDR1 SEHNR, CDR2 FQNEAQ (reference sequence). The CDR3 covers 15 residues. The V end lost 5 bases, the J end lost 4 bases, and 14 bases lay between the germline ends. In DNA form, the CDR3 reads TGTGCCAGCAGCCCCCCGGCCAGAAATAATGAAAAACTGTTTTTT. Its protein product is CASSPPARNNEKLFF.

The chain couples TRBV7-2 to TRBJ1-2; possible D gene TRBD1, 5 bases. With 0 bases removed from V and 7 bases from J, the gap between germline ends came to 12 bases. The CDR3 is 14 residues long. Germline V gene data show CDR1 as SGHTA and CDR2 as FQGNSA. The CDR3 here is CASSLAGGVSGYTF. CDR3 DNA: TGTGCCAGCAGCTTAGCGGGAGGGGTGAGTGGCTACACCTTC.

This chain connects TRBV25-1 to TRBJ1-4, with D unresolved. Between the trimmed V and J ends, which lost 1 base and 3 bases, there was a span of 9 bases. Germline V CDR1 and CDR2: MGHDK, SYGVNS. The CDR3 length is 15 residues. The CDR3 coding sequence is TGTGCCAGCAGTGAATCGTCAGGCGCTAATGAAAAACTGTTTTTT. This translates into CASSESSGANEKLFF.

The rearrangement links TRBV6-1 to TRBJ1-5, with D possibly TRBD1 on 6 matching bases. The CDR3 contains 15 residues. The germline CDR1 and CDR2 sequences are MNHNS and SASEGT. V lost 6 bases, J lost 0 bases, and 12 bases lay in between. The CDR3 spells CASRLAGDSNQPQHF. CDR3 sequence (DNA): TGTGCCAGCAGGTTGGCAGGGGATAGCAATCAGCCCCAGCATTTT.

V is TRBV19 and J is TRBJ1-2, with D hard to call. The CDR3 has 12 residues. CDR1 and CDR2 from the germline V gene are LNHDA and SQIVND (reference sequence). V lost 8 bases and J 6 bases, leaving 13 bases between the germline ends. The CDR3 is CASRLGSHGYTF. The DNA for the CDR3 is TGTGCCAGTCGATTGGGGTCTCATGGCTACACCTTC.

A single count supports this clone. The rearrangement links TRBV7-6 to TRBJ1-3; 10 bases are a match to TRBD1. The trim removed 3 bases at V and 2 bases at J, leaving 1 base unmatched. This CDR3 region has 15 residues. CDR1 is SGHVS and CDR2 is FNYEAQ in the germline V gene. CDR3 protein: CASSLGQGTGNTIYF. CDR3 DNA: TGTGCCAGCAGCTTGGGACAGGGGACTGGAAACACCATATATTTT. Based on the CDR3 plus reference TRBV7-6 and TRBJ1-3, the full variable domain is GAGVSQSPRYKVTKRGQDVALRCDPISGHVSLYWYRQALGQGPEFLTYFNYEAQQDKSGLPNDRFSAERPEGSISTLTIQRTEQRDSAMYRCASSLGQGTGNTIYFGEGSWLTVV.

This clone was found once. The chain employs TRBV6-4 and TRBJ2-3; possible D gene TRBD2, 5 bases. The V and J ends lost 6 bases and 2 bases respectively, with 12 bases between them. The germline V gene has CDR1 MRHNA and CDR2 SNTAGT. The CDR3 totals 14 residues. The CDR3 region has the DNA TGTGCCAGCAGCCCCGTCGGGATCACAGATACGCAGTATTTT. This gives the protein CASSPVGITDTQYF.

Only one count was recorded for this clone. The genes are TRBV7-9 and TRBJ1-2, with 7 bases identical to TRBD1. Trimming cost V 4 bases and J 6 bases; bases outside gene matches: 5. The germline gives CDR1 SEHNR, CDR2 FQNEAQ (reference sequence). The length of the CDR3 is 13 residues. The CDR3 here is CASSYSGGDGYTF. CDR3 nucleotide sequence: TGTGCCAGCAGCTACTCAGGGGGGGATGGCTACACCTTC.

The rearrangement uses TRBV11-2 and TRBJ2-7; perhaps D is TRBD1 or TRBD2 (5 bases each). V lost 1 base and J 0 bases, leaving 7 bases between the germline ends. CDR3 length: 14 amino acids. Germline V gene data show CDR1 as SGHAT and CDR2 as FQNNGV. Here the CDR3 reads CASSLGGRSYEQYF. CDR3 DNA sequence: TGTGCCAGCAGCTTAGGGGGACGCTCCTACGAGCAGTACTTC.

The chain couples TRBV6-1 to TRBJ1-1, with D possibly being TRBD1 (6 bases). The CDR3 has 14 amino acids. Trimming stripped 6 bases from V and 0 bases from J, with 11 bases between. The V gene's germline CDR1 is MNHNS and CDR2 SASEGT. CDR3 sequence: CASSEGGMNTEAFF. For the CDR3, the DNA is TGTGCCAGCAGCGAGGGGGGAATGAACACTGAAGCTTTCTTT.

The rearrangement links TRBV6-5 to TRBJ2-3; TRBD1 might be the D (7 bases). The germline V gene encodes CDR1 MNHEY and CDR2 SVGAGI. The CDR3 consists of 15 residues. V was trimmed by 6 bases and J by 7 bases, leaving 20 bases between them. CDR3: CASSQGGTLLHTQYF. For the CDR3, the DNA is TGTGCCAGCAGCCAGGGGGGCACCCTACTTCATACGCAGTATTTT.

This sequence joins TRBV4-3 and TRBJ2-1, with 9 bases fitting TRBD2. The germline V gene has CDR1 LGHNA and CDR2 YSLEER. The V segment lost 1 base and the J segment 1 base; nucleotides outside the gene matches: 5. CDR3 size: 17 residues. This chain's CDR3 is CASSQGVAGDSYNEQFF. For the CDR3, the DNA is TGCGCCAGCAGCCAAGGGGTAGCGGGAGATTCCTACAATGAGCAGTTCTTC.

J is TRBJ2-1 and V is TRBV6-4; 10 bases match TRBD2. The CDR3 runs to 17 residues. The trim removed 0 bases at V and 8 bases at J, leaving 10 bases unmatched. The germline CDR1 and CDR2 sequences are MRHNA and SNTAGT. The CDR3: CASSDSRVPSGRDEQFF. As DNA, the CDR3 is TGTGCCAGCAGTGACTCGCGAGTTCCTAGCGGGAGAGATGAGCAGTTCTTC.

The chain uses TRBV9 and TRBJ1-3, with D perhaps TRBD1 (6 bases). Germline V lookup: CDR1 SGDLS, CDR2 YYNGEE. The CDR3 loop spans 16 amino acids. V shed 0 bases and J shed 4 bases, with 14 bases lying between them. CDR3 sequence: CASSVAARGGGNTIYF. For the CDR3, the DNA is TGTGCCAGCAGCGTAGCGGCCAGGGGTGGAGGAAACACCATATATTTT. Full variable domain (missing parts from reference TRBV9 and TRBJ1-3): DSGVTQTPKHLITATGQRVTLRCSPRSGDLSVYWYQQSLDQGLQFLIQYYNGEERAKGNILERFSAQQFPDLHSELNLSSLELGDSALYFCASSVAARGGGNTIYFGEGSWLTVV.

J is TRBJ2-2 and V is TRBV6-1, with 12 positions matching TRBD2. After removal of 7 bases from V and 6 bases from J, the junction contained 6 bases not matched to a gene. This CDR3 has 15 amino acids. The germline V gene has CDR1 MNHNS and CDR2 SASEGT. The chain's CDR3 is CASTELAGGSGELFF. The CDR3 DNA reads as TGTGCCAGCACCGAACTAGCGGGAGGTTCCGGGGAGCTGTTTTTT.